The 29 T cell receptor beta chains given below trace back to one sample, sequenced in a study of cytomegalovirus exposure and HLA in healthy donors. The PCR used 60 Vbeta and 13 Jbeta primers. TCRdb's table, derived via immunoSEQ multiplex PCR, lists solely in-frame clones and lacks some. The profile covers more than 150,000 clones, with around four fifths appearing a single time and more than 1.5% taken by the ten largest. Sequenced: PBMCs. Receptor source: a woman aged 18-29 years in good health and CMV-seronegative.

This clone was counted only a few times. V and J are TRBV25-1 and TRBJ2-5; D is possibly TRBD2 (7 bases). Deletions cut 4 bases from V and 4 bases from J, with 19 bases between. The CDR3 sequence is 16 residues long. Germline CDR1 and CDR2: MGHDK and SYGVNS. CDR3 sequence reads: CASSGGGGGAGETQYF. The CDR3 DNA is TGTGCCAGCAGTGGAGGAGGTGGGGGGGCCGGAGAGACCCAGTACTTC.

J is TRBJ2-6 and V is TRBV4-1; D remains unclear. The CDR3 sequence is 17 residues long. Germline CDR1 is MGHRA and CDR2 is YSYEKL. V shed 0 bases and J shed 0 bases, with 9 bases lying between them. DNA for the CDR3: TGCGCCAGCAGCCAAGATGAGAGGAACTCTGGGGCCAACGTCCTGACTTTC. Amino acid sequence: CASSQDERNSGANVLTF.

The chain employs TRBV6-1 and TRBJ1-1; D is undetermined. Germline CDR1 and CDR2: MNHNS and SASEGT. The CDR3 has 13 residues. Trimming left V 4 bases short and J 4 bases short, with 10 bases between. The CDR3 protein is CASSVRETTEAFF. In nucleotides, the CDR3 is TGTGCCAGCAGTGTAAGGGAGACCACTGAAGCTTTCTTT.

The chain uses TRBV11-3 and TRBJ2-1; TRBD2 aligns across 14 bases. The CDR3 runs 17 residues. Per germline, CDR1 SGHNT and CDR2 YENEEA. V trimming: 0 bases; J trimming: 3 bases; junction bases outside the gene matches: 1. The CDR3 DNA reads TGTGCCAGCAGCTTAGATGGGACTAGCGGGGGCTACAATGAGCAGTTCTTC. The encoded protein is CASSLDGTSGGYNEQFF. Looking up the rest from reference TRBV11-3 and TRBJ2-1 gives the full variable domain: EAGVVQSPRYKIIEKKQPVAFWCNPISGHNTLYWYLQNLGQGPELLIRYENEEAVDDSQLPKDRFSAERLKGVDSTLKIQPAELGDSAVYLCASSLDGTSGGYNEQFFGPGTRLTVL.

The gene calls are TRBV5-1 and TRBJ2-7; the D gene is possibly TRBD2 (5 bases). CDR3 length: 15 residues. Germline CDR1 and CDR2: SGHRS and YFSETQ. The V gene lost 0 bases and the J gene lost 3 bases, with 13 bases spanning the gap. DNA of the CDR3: TGCGCCAGCAGCTTGGATCCGGGAACAAACTACGAGCAGTACTTC. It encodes CASSLDPGTNYEQYF.

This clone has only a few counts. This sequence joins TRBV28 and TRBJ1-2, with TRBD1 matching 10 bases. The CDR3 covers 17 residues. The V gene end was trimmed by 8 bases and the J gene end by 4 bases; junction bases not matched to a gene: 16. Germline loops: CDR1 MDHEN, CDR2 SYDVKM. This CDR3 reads CASSLSGTGERSYGYTF. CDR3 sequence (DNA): TGTGCCAGCTCCCTATCCGGGACAGGGGAAAGAAGCTATGGCTACACCTTC.

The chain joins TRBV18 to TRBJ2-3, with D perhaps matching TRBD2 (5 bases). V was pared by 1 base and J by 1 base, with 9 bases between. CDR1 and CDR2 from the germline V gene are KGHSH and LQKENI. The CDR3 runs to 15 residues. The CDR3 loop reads CASSPRTQRTDTQYF. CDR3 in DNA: TGTGCCAGCTCACCACGGACTCAGCGCACAGATACGCAGTATTTT. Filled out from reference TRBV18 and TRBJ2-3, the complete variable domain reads NAGVMQNPRHLVRRRGQEARLRCSPMKGHSHVYWYRQLPEEGLKFMVYLQKENIIDESGMPKERFSAEFPKEGPSILRIQQVVRGDSAAYFCASSPRTQRTDTQYFGPGTRLTVL.

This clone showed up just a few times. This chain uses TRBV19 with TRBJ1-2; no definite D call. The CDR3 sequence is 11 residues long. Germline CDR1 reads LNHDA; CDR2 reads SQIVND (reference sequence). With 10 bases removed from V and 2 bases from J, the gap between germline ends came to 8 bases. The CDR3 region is CATRLNYGYTF. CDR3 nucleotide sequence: TGTGCCACCCGACTGAACTATGGCTACACCTTC.

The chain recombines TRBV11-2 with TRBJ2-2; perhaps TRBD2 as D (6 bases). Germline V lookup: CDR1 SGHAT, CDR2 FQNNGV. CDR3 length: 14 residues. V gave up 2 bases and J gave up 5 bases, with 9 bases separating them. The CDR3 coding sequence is TGTGCCAGCAGCTTATTCGGGGGAACCGGGGAGCTGTTTTTT. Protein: CASSLFGGTGELFF.

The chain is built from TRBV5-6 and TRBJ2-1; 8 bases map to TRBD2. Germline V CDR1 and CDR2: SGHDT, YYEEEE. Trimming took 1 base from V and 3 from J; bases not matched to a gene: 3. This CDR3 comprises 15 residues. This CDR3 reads CASSLSGGGYNEQFF. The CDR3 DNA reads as TGTGCCAGCAGCTTGTCGGGGGGGGGCTACAATGAGCAGTTCTTC.

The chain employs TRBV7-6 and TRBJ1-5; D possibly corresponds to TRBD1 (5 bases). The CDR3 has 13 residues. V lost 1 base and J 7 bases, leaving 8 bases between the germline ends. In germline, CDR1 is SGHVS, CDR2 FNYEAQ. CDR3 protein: CASSLVGGQPQHF. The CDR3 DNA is TGTGCCAGCAGCTTAGTTGGGGGGCAGCCCCAGCATTTT.

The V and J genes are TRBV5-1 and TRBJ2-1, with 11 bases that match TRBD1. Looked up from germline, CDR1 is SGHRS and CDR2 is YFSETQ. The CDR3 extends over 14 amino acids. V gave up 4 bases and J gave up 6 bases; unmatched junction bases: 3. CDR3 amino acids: CASSLGTGGNEQFF. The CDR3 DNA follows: TGCGCCAGCAGCCTCGGGACAGGGGGCAATGAGCAGTTCTTC. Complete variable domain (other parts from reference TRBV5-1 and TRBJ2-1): KAGVTQTPRYLIKTRGQQVTLSCSPISGHRSVSWYQQTPGQGLQFLFEYFSETQRNKGNFPGRFSGRQFSNSRSEMNVSTLELGDSALYLCASSLGTGGNEQFFGPGTRLTVL.

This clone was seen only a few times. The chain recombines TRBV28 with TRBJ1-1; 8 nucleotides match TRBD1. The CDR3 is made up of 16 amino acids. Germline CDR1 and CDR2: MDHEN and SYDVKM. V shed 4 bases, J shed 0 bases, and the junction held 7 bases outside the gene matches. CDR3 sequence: CASSSQQGGMNTEAFF. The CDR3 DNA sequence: TGTGCCAGCAGTTCCCAACAGGGGGGGATGAACACTGAAGCTTTCTTT.

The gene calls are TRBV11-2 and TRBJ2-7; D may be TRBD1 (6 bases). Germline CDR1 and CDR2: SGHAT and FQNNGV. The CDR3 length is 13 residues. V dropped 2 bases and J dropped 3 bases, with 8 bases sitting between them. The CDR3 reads CASSLNRVYEQYF. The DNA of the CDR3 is TGTGCCAGCAGCTTAAACAGGGTCTACGAGCAGTACTTC.

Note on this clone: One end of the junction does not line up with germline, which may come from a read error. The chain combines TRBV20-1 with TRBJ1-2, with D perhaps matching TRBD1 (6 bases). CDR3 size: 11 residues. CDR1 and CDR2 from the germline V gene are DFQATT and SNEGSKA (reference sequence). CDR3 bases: TGCAGTGCTAGGGGGGCGGGGGGCTACGCCTTC. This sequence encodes CSARGAGGYAF.

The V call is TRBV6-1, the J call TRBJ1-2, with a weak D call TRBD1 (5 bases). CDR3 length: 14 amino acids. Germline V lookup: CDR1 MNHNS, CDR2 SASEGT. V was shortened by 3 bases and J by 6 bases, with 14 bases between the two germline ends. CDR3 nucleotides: TGTGCCAGCAGTGAGAGGGGACTTAGTAATGGCTACACCTTC. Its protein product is CASSERGLSNGYTF.

CDR3 region: CASSGAEPGGTEAFF. The CDR3, as DNA: TGTGCCAGCAGTGGCGCGGAACCCGGGGGCACTGAAGCTTTCTTT. This sequence joins TRBV6-5 and TRBJ1-1; possible D gene TRBD1, 5 bases. The CDR3 extends over 15 amino acids. V lost 5 bases and J 4 bases, leaving 17 bases between the germline ends. Germline V CDR1 and CDR2: MNHEY, SVGAGI.

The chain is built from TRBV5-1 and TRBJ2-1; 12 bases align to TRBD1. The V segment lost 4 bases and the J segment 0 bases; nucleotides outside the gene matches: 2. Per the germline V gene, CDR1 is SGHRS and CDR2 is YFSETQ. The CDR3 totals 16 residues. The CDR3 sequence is CASSPGQGASYNEQFF. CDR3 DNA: TGCGCCAGCAGCCCGGGACAGGGGGCCTCCTACAATGAGCAGTTCTTC.

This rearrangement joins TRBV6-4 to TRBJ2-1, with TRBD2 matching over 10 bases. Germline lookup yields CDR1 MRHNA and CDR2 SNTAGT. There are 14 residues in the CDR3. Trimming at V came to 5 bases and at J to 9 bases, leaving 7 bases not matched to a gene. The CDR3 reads CASSSSGGASEQFF. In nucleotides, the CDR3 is TGTGCCAGCAGTAGCAGCGGGGGGGCGAGTGAGCAGTTCTTC.

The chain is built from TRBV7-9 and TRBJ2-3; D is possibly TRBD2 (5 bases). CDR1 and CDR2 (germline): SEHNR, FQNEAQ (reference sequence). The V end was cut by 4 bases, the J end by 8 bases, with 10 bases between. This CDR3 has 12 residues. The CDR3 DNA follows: TGTGCCAGCAGCTCTGGACTGGGTACGCAGTATTTT. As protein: CASSSGLGTQYF.

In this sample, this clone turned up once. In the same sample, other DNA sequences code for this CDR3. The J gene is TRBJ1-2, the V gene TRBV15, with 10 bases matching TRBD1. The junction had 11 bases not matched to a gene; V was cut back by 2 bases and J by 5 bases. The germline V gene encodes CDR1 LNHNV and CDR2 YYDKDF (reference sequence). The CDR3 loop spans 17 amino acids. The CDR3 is CATSRLIPGQGYYGYTF. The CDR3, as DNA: TGTGCCACCAGCAGACTTATTCCGGGACAGGGGTATTATGGCTACACCTTC.

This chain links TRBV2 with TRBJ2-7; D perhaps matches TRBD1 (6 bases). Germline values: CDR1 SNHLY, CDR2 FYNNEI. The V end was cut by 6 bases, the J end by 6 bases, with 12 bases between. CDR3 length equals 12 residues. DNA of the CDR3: TGTGCCAGCAGGGCGGACAGCCTCGAGCAGTACTTC. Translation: CASRADSLEQYF.

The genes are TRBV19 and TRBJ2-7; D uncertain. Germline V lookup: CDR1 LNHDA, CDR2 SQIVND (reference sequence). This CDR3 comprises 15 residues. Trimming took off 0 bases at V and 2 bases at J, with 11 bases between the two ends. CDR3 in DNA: TGTGCCAGTAGTATAGATCTGGGCCCTGCCTACGAGCAGTACTTC. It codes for CASSIDLGPAYEQYF.

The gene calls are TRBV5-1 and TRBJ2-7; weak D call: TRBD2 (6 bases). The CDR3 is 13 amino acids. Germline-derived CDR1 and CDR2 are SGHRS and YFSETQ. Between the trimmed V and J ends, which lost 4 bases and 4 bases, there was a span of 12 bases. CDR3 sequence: CASSRDFLYEQYF. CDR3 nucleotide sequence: TGCGCCAGCAGCCGGGACTTTCTATACGAGCAGTACTTC.

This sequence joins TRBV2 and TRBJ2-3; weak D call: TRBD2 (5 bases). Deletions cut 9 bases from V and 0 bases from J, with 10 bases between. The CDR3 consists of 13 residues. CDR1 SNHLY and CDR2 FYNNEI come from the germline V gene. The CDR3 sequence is CASLRESTDTQYF. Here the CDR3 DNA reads TGTGCCAGTCTGAGGGAGAGCACAGATACGCAGTATTTT.

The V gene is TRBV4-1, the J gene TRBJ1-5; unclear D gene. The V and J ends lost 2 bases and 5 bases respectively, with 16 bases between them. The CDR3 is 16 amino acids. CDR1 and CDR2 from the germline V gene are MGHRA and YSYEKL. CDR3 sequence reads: CASSQPGLLPDQPQHF. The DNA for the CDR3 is TGCGCCAGCAGCCAACCCGGACTGTTACCAGATCAGCCCCAGCATTTT.

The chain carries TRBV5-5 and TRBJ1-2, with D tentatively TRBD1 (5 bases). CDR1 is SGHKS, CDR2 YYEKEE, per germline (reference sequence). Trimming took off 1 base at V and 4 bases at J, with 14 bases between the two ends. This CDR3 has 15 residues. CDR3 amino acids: CASSLFGQGGYGYTF. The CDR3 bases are TGTGCCAGCAGCTTGTTTGGTCAGGGAGGCTATGGCTACACCTTC. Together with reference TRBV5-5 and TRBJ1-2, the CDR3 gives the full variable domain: DAGVTQSPTHLIKTRGQQVTLRCSPISGHKSVSWYQQVLGQGPQFIFQYYEKEERGRGNFPDRFSARQFPNYSSELNVNALLLGDSALYLCASSLFGQGGYGYTFGSGTRLTVV.

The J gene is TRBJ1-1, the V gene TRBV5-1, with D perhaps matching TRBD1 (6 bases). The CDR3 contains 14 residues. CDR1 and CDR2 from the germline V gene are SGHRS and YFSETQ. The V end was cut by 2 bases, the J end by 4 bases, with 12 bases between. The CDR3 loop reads CASSFEGGVTEAFF. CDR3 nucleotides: TGCGCCAGCAGCTTTGAAGGGGGTGTCACTGAAGCTTTCTTT.

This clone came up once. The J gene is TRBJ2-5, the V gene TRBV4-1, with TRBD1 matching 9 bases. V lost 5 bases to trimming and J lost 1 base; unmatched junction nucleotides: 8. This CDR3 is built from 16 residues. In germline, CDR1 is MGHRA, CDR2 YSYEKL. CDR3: CASSKTGGSSQETQYF. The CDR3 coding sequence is TGCGCCAGCAGCAAAACAGGGGGCTCATCCCAAGAGACCCAGTACTTC.